This T cell receptor (beta chain) was found in a study of spatial heterogeneity in lung cancer (dated by TCRdb to between 2018 and 2021). A note on the overall study: Beta-chain transcripts were consistently detected in greater numbers than alpha-chain transcripts, which likely reflected higher beta-chain transcript abundance. Both alpha and beta chains were TCR-sequenced in samples taken at surgery, namely 220 tumor regions, 62 to 65 matched nontumor lung samples and roughly 56 PBMC samples. In the raw uncorrected reads, each unique combination of TCR and UMI appeared on average more than ten times. Nonsynonymous mutation counts, determined by whole-exome sequencing of tumor tissue, were related to features of the TCR repertoire. In non-small cell lung cancer, the study quantitatively compared TCR alpha and beta repertoires across several tumor regions, matched nontumor lung, and blood. Study-level results and caveats: Additional single-cell paired TCR alpha and beta sequencing was considered necessary to confirm, at a functional level, the hypothesis that regional TCRs recognize regional mutations.

Library preparation employed 5' RACE. Sequenced using a NextSeq 500. To allow correction of PCR and sequencing errors, the TCR library protocol tagged every TCR cDNA molecule with a unique molecular identifier. The paper's data handling went like this. Decombinator tools were used for TCR identification, UMI-based error correction and CDR3 extraction. Expanded TCRs were defined as those above a frequency of 2 per 1,000, corresponding to the top 1% of the tumor frequency distribution. Renyi diversity was calculated using the R vegan package after each repertoire was subsampled 100 times to 5,000 TCRs. To build CDR3 similarity networks, amino acid triplet string-kernel similarity was used, and CDR3s were connected when their pairwise similarity was above 0.82. Clones were called with MiXCR by TCRdb after fastp trimmed the public reads at Q25, and only in-frame beta chains were retained. Entries are consolidated by CDR3 protein sequence, retaining the most common genes and DNA. The V and J calls were not made by the authors but by TCRdb's processing. The sample has about 1,900 distinct CDR3 sequences on record, roughly 24% of them singletons. About 23% of the sample is in the top ten clones.

Reading the label with the study, this specimen's time point is: sample taken at primary tumor resection. Samples were obtained from approximately 70 patients with early-stage, untreated non-small cell lung cancer from the lung TRACERx cohort. TCR sequencing used whole RNA extracted from tumor and nontumor lung tissue, or from cryopreserved PBMC samples, without cell sorting. A patient was chosen for TCR sequencing only when enough RNA was available from at least two tumor regions. Before being selected, tumor and adjacent nontumor lung specimens were reviewed by a lung pathologist. The CDR3 contains 14 residues, cysteine and phenylalanine counted. The DNA shown is the 42-base CDR3, in frame from base 1. V is reduced by 10 bases and J by 0 bases, leaving a spacing of 16 bases between them. Per the germline V gene, MDHEN is the CDR1 and SYDVKM is the CDR2. Concerning this clonotype: Its recognized antigen is unknown. It has no much larger one-base neighbor in the sample; base qualities were not kept.

The chain is encoded by TRBV28 joined to TRBJ2-7, with the D gene call left open. This receptor was obtained from a male donor with early-stage non-small cell lung cancer. The starting material was normal lung tissue next to the tumor, obtained at surgery. The CDR3 is CAITPRRSSYEQYF. The nucleotide sequence is given as TGTGCCATCACCCCTCGGCGTTCCTCCTACGAGCAGTACTTC. The full variable domain, completed from the reference TRBV28 and TRBJ2-7 proteins outside the CDR3, reads DVKVTQSSRYLVKRTGEKVFLECVQDMDHENMFWYRQDPGLGLRLIYFSYDVKMKEKGDIPEGYSVSREKKERFSLILESASTNQTSMYLCAITPRRSSYEQYFGPGTRLTVT.